This TCR beta chain was identified in a study of cytomegalovirus exposure and HLA in healthy donors. As to this clone: Its matching antigen is unknown.

Germline assignment: CDR1 MNHNS and CDR2 SASEGT. The CDR3 runs to 11 residues. V shed 0 bases and J shed 9 bases, with 3 bases lying between them. Study outcomes and limitations: Cytomegalovirus status, reportedly, was diagnosed with high specificity and sensitivity by the classifier.

The PCR used 60 Vbeta and 13 Jbeta primers. The repertoire was sequenced with immunoSEQ multiplex PCR; TCRdb's copy has only in-frame clones and lacks some. Among 65,000 to 90,000 clones listed, more than 70% were seen once. This rearrangement joins TRBV6-1 to TRBJ1-5, with D hard to call. Sequenced: PBMCs. This TCR was recovered from a man aged 40-50 years in good health and CMV-seronegative. The CDR3 DNA is TGTGCCAGCAGTGAAGCCTGGCCCCAGCATTTT. It codes for CASSEAWPQHF.